These 19 T cell receptor beta chains originate from one sample sequenced in a study of cytomegalovirus exposure and HLA in healthy donors. The primer mix had 60 Vbeta and 13 Jbeta primers. Using immunoSEQ multiplex PCR, the repertoire was profiled, and TCRdb retains in-frame clones only, with some absent. The clone table shows under 200,000 clones, with the ten largest holding around 0.8%. Sequenced sample: PBMCs. These receptors were obtained from a woman between 18 and 29 years old in good health and CMV-seropositive.

The rearrangement uses TRBV6-1 and TRBJ1-2; 10 bases agree with TRBD1. The junction had 9 bases not matched to a gene; V was cut back by 0 bases and J by 5 bases. CDR3 size: 17 residues. Germline V gene data show CDR1 as MNHNS and CDR2 as SASEGT. CDR3 bases: TGTGCCAGCAGTGAAGCGCTTCCCCGGACAGGGGGTTATGGCTACACCTTC. It encodes CASSEALPRTGGYGYTF.

The gene calls are TRBV11-2 and TRBJ1-1; 7 nucleotides agree with TRBD1. The J segment lost 3 bases and the V segment lost 1 base, leaving 8 bases of the junction unmatched. The CDR3 covers 16 residues. Germline CDR1 SGHAT, CDR2 FQNNGV. The CDR3, as DNA: TGTGCCAGCAGCTTAGGACGACAGGGCGGGGACACTGAAGCTTTCTTT. Translating gives CASSLGRQGGDTEAFF.

The chain combines TRBV9 with TRBJ2-7; no firm D call. The length of the CDR3 is 15 residues. Trimming took 4 bases from V and 2 from J, leaving 16 bases between them. Germline V gene lookup returns CDR1 SGDLS and CDR2 YYNGEE. CDR3 residues: CASSPQTQATYEQYF. DNA for the CDR3: TGTGCCAGCAGCCCTCAAACTCAGGCGACCTACGAGCAGTACTTC.

CDR3 bases: TGTGCCAGCAGTCTCGCAGATACGCAGTATTTT. It specifies CASSLADTQYF. The chain carries TRBV14 and TRBJ2-3; D remains ambiguous. Per germline, CDR1 SGHDN and CDR2 FVKESK. Deletions cut 6 bases from V and 4 bases from J, with 5 bases between. This CDR3 has 11 amino acids. Full variable domain (remainder filled in from reference TRBV14 and TRBJ2-3): EAGVTQFPSHSVIEKGQTVTLRCDPISGHDNLYWYRRVMGKEIKFLLHFVKESKQDESGMPNNRFLAERTGGTYSTLKVQPAELEDSGVYFCASSLADTQYFGPGTRLTVL.

The chain has TRBV5-4 and TRBJ1-1; tentatively, D is TRBD1 (6 bases). This CDR3 contains 12 residues. The V gene lost 4 bases and the J gene lost 4 bases, with 8 bases spanning the gap. Germline CDR1 reads SGHNT; CDR2 reads YYREEE (reference sequence). The CDR3: CASSIGGTEAFF. The DNA of the CDR3 is TGTGCCAGCAGCATAGGGGGCACTGAAGCTTTCTTT.

The chain uses TRBV15 and TRBJ1-3; perhaps TRBD1 as D (5 bases). V was clipped by 0 bases and J by 0 bases, with 9 bases between them. There are 16 residues in the CDR3. The germline V gene has CDR1 LNHNV and CDR2 YYDKDF (reference sequence). CDR3 protein: CATSRDTGPSGNTIYF. CDR3 bases: TGTGCCACCAGCAGAGATACAGGCCCCTCTGGAAACACCATATATTTT.

V gene TRBV6-4 combines with J gene TRBJ1-5; D possibly corresponds to TRBD1 (5 bases). Trimming removed 0 bases at V and 7 bases at J, with 25 bases between. The CDR3 has 19 amino acids. CDR1 and CDR2 from the germline V gene are MRHNA and SNTAGT. CDR3 protein: CASSDSWGQGSVGRQPQHF. Written as DNA, the CDR3 is TGTGCCAGCAGTGACTCGTGGGGCCAAGGGTCAGTAGGGAGGCAGCCCCAGCATTTT.

This chain joins TRBV6-5 and TRBJ1-2; D is ambiguous. CDR1 and CDR2 from the germline V gene are MNHEY and SVGAGI. V was trimmed by 0 bases and J by 3 bases, leaving 5 bases between them. The CDR3 runs to 13 residues. DNA of the CDR3: TGTGCCAGCAGTTACTCGTTCGACTATGGCTACACCTTC. Its translation: CASSYSFDYGYTF.

V gene TRBV15 combines with J gene TRBJ1-5, with unresolved D. Germline CDR1 reads LNHNV; CDR2 reads YYDKDF (reference sequence). Between the trimmed V and J ends, which lost 5 bases and 4 bases, there was a span of 9 bases. The CDR3 is 13 amino acids. CDR3 sequence (DNA): TGTGCCACCAGCTCCGAGTGGAATCAGCCCCAGCATTTT. As protein: CATSSEWNQPQHF.

The J gene is TRBJ2-5, the V gene TRBV6-1; D is unclear. Germline V CDR1 and CDR2: MNHNS, SASEGT. V lost 5 bases and J 7 bases, leaving 14 bases between the germline ends. This CDR3 region has 13 residues. CDR3 coding DNA: TGTGCCAGCAGTACGACTGGTCCAGCGACCCAGTACTTC. It codes for CASSTTGPATQYF.

This chain connects TRBV5-1 to TRBJ1-5, with D uncertain. Germline V lookup: CDR1 SGHRS, CDR2 YFSETQ. V shed 4 bases and J shed 2 bases, with 10 bases lying between them. This CDR3 contains 14 residues. In DNA, the CDR3 is TGCGCCAGCAGCCTCGACGGGGGCAATCAGCCCCAGCATTTT. Translated, it gives CASSLDGGNQPQHF. The full variable domain, its missing parts supplied by reference TRBV5-1 and TRBJ1-5, is KAGVTQTPRYLIKTRGQQVTLSCSPISGHRSVSWYQQTPGQGLQFLFEYFSETQRNKGNFPGRFSGRQFSNSRSEMNVSTLELGDSALYLCASSLDGGNQPQHFGDGTRLSIL.

This chain links TRBV5-4 with TRBJ2-3, with 9 bases that match TRBD1. The V and J ends lost 4 bases and 3 bases, in that order; junction bases with no gene match: 6. There are 15 residues in the CDR3. The V gene's germline CDR1 is SGHNT and CDR2 YYREEE (reference sequence). CDR3 region: CASSGTGGKTDTQYF. In DNA, the CDR3 is TGTGCCAGCAGCGGTACAGGGGGCAAGACAGATACGCAGTATTTT.

The rearrangement links TRBV27 to TRBJ2-2; D remains ambiguous. Germline V gives CDR1 MNHEY, CDR2 SMNVEV (reference sequence). Trimming took off 8 bases at V and 3 bases at J, with 10 bases between the two ends. The CDR3 has 13 amino acids. CDR3 sequence reads: CASAKTYTGELFF. CDR3 bases: TGTGCCAGCGCAAAAACTTACACCGGGGAGCTGTTTTTT.

This chain uses TRBV15 with TRBJ1-4; TRBD1 matches 8 bases. Germline V gene lookup returns CDR1 LNHNV and CDR2 YYDKDF (reference sequence). With V trimmed by 5 bases and J by 8 bases, 4 bases remained unmatched. This CDR3 has 13 residues. CDR3 in DNA: TGTGCCACCAGCCCGGACAGGGAGGAAAAACTGTTTTTT. Its protein product is CATSPDREEKLFF.

V usage is TRBV7-2 and J usage is TRBJ2-5; no definite D call. The germline gives CDR1 SGHTA, CDR2 FQGNSA. V gave up 1 base and J gave up 5 bases, with 5 bases separating them. There are 12 residues in the CDR3. Here the CDR3 DNA reads TGTGCCAGCAGCTTAGAGGAGGAGACCCAGTACTTC. Its translation: CASSLEEETQYF.

As to this clone: Other nucleotide sequences from this sample produce the same CDR3. This rearrangement joins TRBV2 to TRBJ2-3; D call uncertain. With 7 bases removed from V and 0 bases from J, the gap between germline ends came to 2 bases. Germline CDR1 SNHLY, CDR2 FYNNEI. The CDR3 runs 11 residues. The CDR3 nucleotides are TGTGCCAGCACTAGCACAGATACGCAGTATTTT. Its protein is CASTSTDTQYF. Drawing the rest from reference TRBV2 and TRBJ2-3, the complete variable domain is EPEVTQTPSHQVTQMGQEVILRCVPISNHLYFYWYRQILGQKVEFLVSFYNNEISEKSEIFDDQFSVERPDGSNFTLKIRSTKLEDSAMYFCASTSTDTQYFGPGTRLTVL.

The chain carries TRBV7-9 and TRBJ1-5; 10 bases agree with TRBD1. The J segment lost 0 bases and the V segment lost 6 bases, leaving 8 bases of the junction unmatched. Germline CDR1 is SEHNR and CDR2 is FQNEAQ (reference sequence). CDR3 length equals 17 residues. CDR3 sequence (DNA): TGTGCCAGCAGTCCCGGGACAGGGGCCATTAGCAATCAGCCCCAGCATTTT. Protein sequence: CASSPGTGAISNQPQHF.

V gene TRBV30 combines with J gene TRBJ2-1; 8 bases are shared with TRBD1. The CDR3 loop spans 15 amino acids. Germline V gene lookup returns CDR1 GTSNPN and CDR2 SVGIG (reference sequence). Trimming took 4 bases from V and 4 from J; bases not matched to a gene: 9. Here the CDR3 DNA reads TGTGCCTGGACCACTCGGGACAGGATGTACAATGAGCAGTTCTTC. It encodes CAWTTRDRMYNEQFF.

The chain is built from TRBV27 and TRBJ1-1; a possible D gene is TRBD1 (5 bases). The CDR3 is 14 amino acids. Trimming took 2 bases from V and 7 from J, leaving 14 bases between them. Germline values: CDR1 MNHEY, CDR2 SMNVEV (reference sequence). The CDR3 here is CASSLQGNRGEAFF. CDR3 DNA: TGTGCCAGCAGTTTACAGGGTAATAGGGGTGAAGCTTTCTTT.